Sequencing of this T cell receptor beta chain was carried out in a study of Tregs in tolerant kidney transplant recipients (dated by TCRdb to about 2019). Background for the entire study: Related donors were used in the transplants with nonmyeloablative bone marrow transplantation, and mixed chimerism was transient in the human trials. The study used TCRbeta sequencing to identify donor-specific regulatory T cells before combined kidney and bone marrow transplantation, then tracked those cells after transplant.

For TCRbeta CDR3 sequencing, genomic DNA from the sorted cells was extracted using the QIAGEN DNeasy Blood and Tissue Kit. Through immunoSEQ, high-throughput TCRbeta CDR3 sequencing was done commercially, including PCR amplification with internal controls and bias correction. The source study handled its data this way. A unique productive TCRbeta sequence was defined by the CDR3 nucleotide sequence when primers matched, and otherwise by the CDR3 amino acid sequence together with the Vbeta and Jbeta genes. To correct for sorting error, sequences found in more than one sorted population at a frequency ratio of 2:1 or less were discarded, and the remaining shared sequences were assigned to the population with the higher frequency. Donor-reactive sequences were defined as at least 5-fold expanded in CFSE-low cells versus unstimulated cells, with frequency of at least 0.01% in CFSE-low cells. Repertoire divergence was quantified by Jensen-Shannon divergence calculated from the top 100 TCRbeta sequences ranked by frequency. For samples with multiple sequencing runs, sorting error was corrected separately for each run before the runs were pooled. TCRdb retrieved this table from immuneACCESS and kept in-frame rearrangements only. Not all clones are present; in checked studies, unresolved V genes account for under half, and no reason is known for the remainder. V and J calls and clone size are as listed in that table; D and trimming were resolved from the DNA. The sample yields 100,000 to 120,000 clones; around 87% were counted once. Approximately 0.35% of the sample goes to the ten largest clones.

The time point label here, explained by the study, means: blood sample drawn before combined kidney and bone marrow transplant. Thawed PBMCs were FACS-sorted into unstimulated Tregs (CD4+CD25+CD127-), CD4+ non-Tregs (CD4+CD25-), CD4 cells and CD8 cells. Several combined kidney and bone marrow transplant recipients from the ITN036ST trial were included as patients, and samples were available only from these trial subjects. Healthy control blood was processed to PBMCs by Ficoll density gradient and cryopreserved, and patient PBMCs were collected before and after transplant. Summary of the overall study and its limitations: Because the study included only a small number of patients, the results must be confirmed in larger populations and under other immunosuppression protocols. Biological reproducibility was not examined directly, but technical replication error appeared to be minimal. Donor-specific Treg expansion exceeded global Treg expansion in tolerant patients, suggesting antigen-driven rather than nonspecific expansion. Expanding Tregs with activated donor B cells appeared to identify the most biologically relevant and donor-specific TCRbeta repertoire. For some patients, the PCR primers changed as time went on, which meant samples from those patients could not be compared with one another at the nucleotide level.

CDR1 KGHSH and CDR2 LQKENI were looked up in the germline V gene. The junction carries 6 bases between V and J, which are trimmed by 1 base and 4 bases respectively. The CDR3 starts with the cysteine, ends with the phenylalanine, and has 13 residues. Only CDR3 DNA is held: 39 bases, read in frame from base 1. Worth noting for this clone: The specificity of this receptor is unknown. Per-nucleotide qualities are absent, and no much larger clonotype sits a single base away.

The sequences come from CD4+ T cells from blood, collected before the transplant. This receptor was taken from a human donor who received a combined kidney and bone marrow transplant. Recombination connected TRBV18 to TRBJ2-3; a weak D assignment points to TRBD1 (5 bases agree). Here is the DNA: TGTGCCAGCTCACCACAGGGGTCAGATACGCAGTATTTT. Translated, this is CASSPQGSDTQYF. Beyond the CDR3, the reference TRBV18 and TRBJ2-3 genes provide the residues; the full variable domain reads: NAGVMQNPRHLVRRRGQEARLRCSPMKGHSHVYWYRQLPEEGLKFMVYLQKENIIDESGMPKERFSAEFPKEGPSILRIQQVVRGDSAAYFCASSPQGSDTQYFGPGTRLTVL.